This TCR beta chain was sequenced for a study of OX40 agonist ivuxolimab in advanced cancers. Notes on the study in general: People who partly responded at 0.1-3.0 mg/kg had some of the least clonal expansion seen. At 0.1 to 3.0 mg/kg, CD4+ and CD8+ blood T cells expanded clonally by week 6.

This clone was detected once. What it binds is not known. Trimming pared 1 base from V and 8 bases from J, leaving 13 bases between. Germline V gene lookup returns CDR1 SGHRS and CDR2 YFSETQ. The CDR3 contains 14 residues. This table comes from immunoSEQ multiplex PCR, and its TCRdb copy is limited to in-frame clones, with some not included. This sample has 95,000 to 100,000 clones, with about 92% found just once. This clonotype was obtained from an adult with an advanced solid tumor such as melanoma, head and neck, liver or kidney cancer. The rearrangement joins TRBV5-1 to TRBJ1-3; no firm D call. The sample in question was CD4+ or CD8+ T cells sorted from blood, obtained in a trial of the OX40 agonist ivuxolimab. The CDR3 nucleotides are TGCGCCAGCAGCTTGTCCGGCCCCGAGGACACCATATATTTT. Translation gives CASSLSGPEDTIYF.